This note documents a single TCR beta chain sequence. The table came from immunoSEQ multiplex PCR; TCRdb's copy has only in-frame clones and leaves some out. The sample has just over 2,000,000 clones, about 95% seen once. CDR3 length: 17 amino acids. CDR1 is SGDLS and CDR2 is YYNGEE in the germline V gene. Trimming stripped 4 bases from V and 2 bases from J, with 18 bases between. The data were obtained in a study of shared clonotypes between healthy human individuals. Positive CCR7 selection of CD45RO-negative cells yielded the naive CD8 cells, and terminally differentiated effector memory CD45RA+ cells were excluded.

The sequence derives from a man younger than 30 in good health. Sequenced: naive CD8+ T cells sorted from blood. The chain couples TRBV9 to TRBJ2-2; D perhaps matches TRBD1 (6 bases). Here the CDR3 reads CASSPVRDNKNTGELFF. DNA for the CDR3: TGTGCCAGCAGCCCGGTCCGGGACAACAAAAACACCGGGGAGCTGTTTTTT.